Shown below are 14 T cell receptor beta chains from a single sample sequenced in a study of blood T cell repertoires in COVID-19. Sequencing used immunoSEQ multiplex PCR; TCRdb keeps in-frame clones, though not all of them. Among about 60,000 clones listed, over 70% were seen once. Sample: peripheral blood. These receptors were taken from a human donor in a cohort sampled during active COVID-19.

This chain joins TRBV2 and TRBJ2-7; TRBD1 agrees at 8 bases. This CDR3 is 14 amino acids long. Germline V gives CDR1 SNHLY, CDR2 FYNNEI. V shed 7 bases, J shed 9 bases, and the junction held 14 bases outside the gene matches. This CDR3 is CASNPTGAQAGQYF. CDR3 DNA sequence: TGTGCCAGCAACCCGACAGGGGCCCAGGCCGGGCAGTACTTC.

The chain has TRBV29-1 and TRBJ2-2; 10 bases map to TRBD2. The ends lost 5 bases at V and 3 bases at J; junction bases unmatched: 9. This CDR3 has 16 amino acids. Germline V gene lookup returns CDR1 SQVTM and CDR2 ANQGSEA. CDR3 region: CSVSASGSSDTGELFF. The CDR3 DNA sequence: TGCAGCGTTTCGGCTAGCGGGAGCTCGGACACCGGGGAGCTGTTTTTT.

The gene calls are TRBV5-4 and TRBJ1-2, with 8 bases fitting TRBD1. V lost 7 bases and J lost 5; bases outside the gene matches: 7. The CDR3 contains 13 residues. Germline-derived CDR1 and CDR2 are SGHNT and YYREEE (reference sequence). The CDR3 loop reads CASHTGGGYGYTF. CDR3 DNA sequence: TGTGCCAGCCACACAGGGGGTGGATATGGCTACACCTTC. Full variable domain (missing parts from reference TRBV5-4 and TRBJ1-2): ETGVTQSPTHLIKTRGQQVTLRCSSQSGHNTVSWYQQALGQGPQFIFQYYREEENGRGNFPPRFSGLQFPNYSSELNVNALELDDSALYLCASHTGGGYGYTFGSGTRLTVV.

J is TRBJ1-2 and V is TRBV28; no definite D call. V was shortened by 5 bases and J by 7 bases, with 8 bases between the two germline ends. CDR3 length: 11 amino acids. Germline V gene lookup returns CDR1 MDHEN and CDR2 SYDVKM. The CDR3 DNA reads TGTGCCAGCAGTCTCGGGGTTGGCTACACCTTC. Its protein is CASSLGVGYTF.

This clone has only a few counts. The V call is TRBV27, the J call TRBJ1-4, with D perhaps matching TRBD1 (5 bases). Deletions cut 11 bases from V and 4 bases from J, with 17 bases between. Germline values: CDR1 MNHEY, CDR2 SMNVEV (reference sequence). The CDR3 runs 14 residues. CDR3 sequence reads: CASKTMGGNEKLFF. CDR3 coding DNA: TGTGCCTCCAAGACCATGGGGGGTAATGAAAAACTGTTTTTT.

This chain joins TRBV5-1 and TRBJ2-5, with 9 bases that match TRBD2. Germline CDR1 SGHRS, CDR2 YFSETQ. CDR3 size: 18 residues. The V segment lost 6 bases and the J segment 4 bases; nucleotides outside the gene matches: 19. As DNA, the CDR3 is TGCGCCAGCACCCCTCGGGGAGCGGGAGGCCGGTTGGGAGAGACCCAGTACTTC. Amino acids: CASTPRGAGGRLGETQYF.

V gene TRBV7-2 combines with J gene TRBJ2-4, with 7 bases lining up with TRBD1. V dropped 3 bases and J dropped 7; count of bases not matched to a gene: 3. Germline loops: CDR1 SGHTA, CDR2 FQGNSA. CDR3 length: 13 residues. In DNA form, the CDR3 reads TGTGCCAGCAGCTTCGGGACAGTGAACATTCAGTACTTC. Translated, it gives CASSFGTVNIQYF.

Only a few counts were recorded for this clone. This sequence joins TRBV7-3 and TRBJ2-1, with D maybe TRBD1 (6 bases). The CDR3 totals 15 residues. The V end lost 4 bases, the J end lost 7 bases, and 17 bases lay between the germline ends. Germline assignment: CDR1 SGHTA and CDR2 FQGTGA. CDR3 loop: CASSSQGTRGNEQFF. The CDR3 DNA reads TGTGCCAGCAGCTCTCAGGGGACACGAGGGAATGAGCAGTTCTTC. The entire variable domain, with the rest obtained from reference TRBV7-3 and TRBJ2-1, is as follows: GAGVSQTPSNKVTEKGKYVELRCDPISGHTALYWYRQSLGQGPEFLIYFQGTGAADDSGLPNDRFFAVRPEGSVSTLKIQRTERGDSAVYLCASSSQGTRGNEQFFGPGTRLTVL.

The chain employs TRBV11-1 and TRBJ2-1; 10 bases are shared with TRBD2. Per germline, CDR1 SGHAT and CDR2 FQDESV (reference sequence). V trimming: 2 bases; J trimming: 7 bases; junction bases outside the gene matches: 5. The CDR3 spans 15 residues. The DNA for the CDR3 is TGTGCCAGCAGCTTATTCGGGACTAGCGCAAATGAGCAGTTCTTC. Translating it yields CASSLFGTSANEQFF.

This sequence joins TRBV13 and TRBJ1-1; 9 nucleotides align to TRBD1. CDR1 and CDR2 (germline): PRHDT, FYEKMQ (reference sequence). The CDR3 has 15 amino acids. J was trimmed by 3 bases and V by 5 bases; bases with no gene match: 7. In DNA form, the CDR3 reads TGTGCCAGCAGCCGAAAGGGACAGGGACACACTGAAGCTTTCTTT. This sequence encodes CASSRKGQGHTEAFF.

The CDR3 DNA reads as TGTGCCATCAGTGAATCGGGGGAGGGGTATGGCTACACCTTC. Amino acid sequence: CAISESGEGYGYTF. V is TRBV10-3 and J is TRBJ1-2; perhaps TRBD1 as D (5 bases). Germline V gene data show CDR1 as ENHRY and CDR2 as SYGVKD. V lost 3 bases and J 5 bases, leaving 13 bases between the germline ends. The CDR3 is 14 residues long.

The DNA of the CDR3 is TGTGCCAGCAGCTCTAACGCGGGGGCGACGGAGACCCAGTACTTC. Protein sequence: CASSSNAGATETQYF. The chain combines TRBV11-2 with TRBJ2-5; a weak D match, TRBD2 (7 bases). From germline, CDR1 is SGHAT and CDR2 FQNNGV. CDR3 length: 15 amino acids. V lost 4 bases to trimming and J lost 5 bases, with 17 bases between them.

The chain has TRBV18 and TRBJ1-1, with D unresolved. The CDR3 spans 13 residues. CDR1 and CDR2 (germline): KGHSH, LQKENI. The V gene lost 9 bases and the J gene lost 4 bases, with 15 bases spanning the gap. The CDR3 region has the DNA TGTGCCAGTGAAGATTCGCGTAGCACTGAAGCTTTCTTT. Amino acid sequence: CASEDSRSTEAFF.

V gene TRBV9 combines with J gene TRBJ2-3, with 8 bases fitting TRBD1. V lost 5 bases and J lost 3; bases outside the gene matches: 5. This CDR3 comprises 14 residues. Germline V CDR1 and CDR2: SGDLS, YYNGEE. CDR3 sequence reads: CASSADRETDTQYF. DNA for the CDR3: TGTGCCAGCAGTGCGGACAGGGAGACAGATACGCAGTATTTT.